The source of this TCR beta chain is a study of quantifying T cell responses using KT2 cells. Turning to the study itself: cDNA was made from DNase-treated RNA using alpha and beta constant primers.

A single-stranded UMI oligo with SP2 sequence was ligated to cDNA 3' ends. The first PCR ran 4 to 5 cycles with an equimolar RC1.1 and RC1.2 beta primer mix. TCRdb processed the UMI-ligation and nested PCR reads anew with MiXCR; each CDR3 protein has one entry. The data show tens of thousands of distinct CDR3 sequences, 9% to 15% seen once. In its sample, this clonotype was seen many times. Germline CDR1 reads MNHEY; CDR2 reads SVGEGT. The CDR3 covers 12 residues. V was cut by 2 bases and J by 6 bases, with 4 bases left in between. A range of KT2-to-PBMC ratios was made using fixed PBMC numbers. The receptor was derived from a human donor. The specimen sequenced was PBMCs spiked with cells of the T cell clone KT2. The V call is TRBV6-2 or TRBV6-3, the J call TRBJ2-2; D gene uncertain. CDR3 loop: CASSYNAGELFF. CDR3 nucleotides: TGTGCCAGCAGTTACAATGCCGGGGAGCTGTTTTTT.